This T cell receptor (beta chain) comes out of a study of cytomegalovirus exposure and HLA in healthy donors. Notes on the study in general: Common viral pathogens seemed to be connected with several of the most significant clusters, according to a later analysis. Trimming of TCR beta V- and J-genes showed a link, identified in a later analysis, to a missense DCLRE1C variant. Cytomegalovirus status was reportedly diagnosed by the classifier with high specificity and sensitivity.

The PCR contained 60 Vbeta and 13 Jbeta primers. Sequencing used immunoSEQ multiplex PCR; TCRdb keeps in-frame clones, though not all of them. Of about 160,000 clones in the sample, approximately 82% were seen once. Points on this clone: What it binds is unknown.

All donors participated as healthy donors of bone marrow. CDR3 length equals 17 residues. Looked up from germline, CDR1 is MNHNS and CDR2 is SASEGT. V was pared by 1 base and J by 5 bases, with 20 bases between. The sequence came from a male donor in good health and CMV-seronegative. The chain has TRBV6-1 and TRBJ1-2; D unresolved. Sequences were obtained from PBMCs. DNA of the CDR3: TGTGCCAGCAGTGAAGTAGAATGGGAGGGAAGGTTGTATGGCTACACCTTC. Encoded protein: CASSEVEWEGRLYGYTF.